One sample yielded the 3 T cell receptor beta chains listed below, sequenced in a study of T-cell memory formation after mild COVID-19. TCRdb re-analysed the 5' RACE reads in MiXCR, keeping a single row per CDR3 protein. The sample contains just under 550,000 distinct CDR3 sequences, about a fifth of which appear only once. The sample consisted of PBMCs or a T cell subset sorted from them (not recorded which). The receptor set was obtained from an adult woman who had mild COVID-19 (a few samples of this study predate the infection). Cell type and time point are not known.

This chain links TRBV7-6 with TRBJ1-1, with 8 bases fitting TRBD1. V was pared by 4 bases and J by 4 bases, with 11 bases of the junction left unmatched. CDR1 is SGHVS and CDR2 is FNYEAQ in the germline V gene. There are 16 residues in the CDR3. The CDR3 nucleotides are TGTGCCAGCAGCTCGTACTCAGGGGGCTCGAGCACTGAAGCTTTCTTT. Translation: CASSSYSGGSSTEAFF. Full variable domain (missing parts from reference TRBV7-6 and TRBJ1-1): GAGVSQSPRYKVTKRGQDVALRCDPISGHVSLYWYRQALGQGPEFLTYFNYEAQQDKSGLPNDRFSAERPEGSISTLTIQRTEQRDSAMYRCASSSYSGGSSTEAFFGQGTRLTVV.

This chain joins TRBV18 and TRBJ1-6; TRBD1 matches at 7 bases. The ends lost 6 bases at V and 6 bases at J; junction bases unmatched: 5. Germline-derived CDR1 and CDR2 are KGHSH and LQKENI. The CDR3 extends over 14 amino acids. CDR3 nucleotide sequence: TGTGCCAGCTCCCCCCGGGACAGTAATTCACCCCTCCACTTT. Translating it yields CASSPRDSNSPLHF. The complete variable domain, with remaining parts taken from reference TRBV18 and TRBJ1-6, reads NAGVMQNPRHLVRRRGQEARLRCSPMKGHSHVYWYRQLPEEGLKFMVYLQKENIIDESGMPKERFSAEFPKEGPSILRIQQVVRGDSAAYFCASSPRDSNSPLHFGNGTRLTVT.

This clonotype has a handful of counts. CDR3 bases: TGTGCCAGCAGCCCCCGTCCGCGGGAGAACGCAGATACGCAGTATTTT. The encoded protein is CASSPRPRENADTQYF. The chain is built from TRBV4-2 and TRBJ2-3, with TRBD2 matching 7 bases. Losses at the gene ends were 4 bases for V and 4 bases for J; bases not matched to a gene: 11. The V gene's germline CDR1 is LGHNA and CDR2 YNFKEQ. The CDR3 length is 16 residues.